These 11 T cell receptor beta chains were sequenced from one sample in a study of CD8 T cells in ankylosing spondylitis. Via MiXCR, TCRdb re-called the 5' RACE reads, giving one row per CDR3 protein. Among 200,000 to 250,000 distinct CDR3 sequences listed, over 9.5% were seen once. The material sequenced was blood, either unsorted or a sorted T cell fraction (not recorded which). These receptors were collected from a male donor with ankylosing spondylitis or in good health (not recorded which).

In this sample, this clonotype turned up many times. This chain connects TRBV12-3 or TRBV12-4 to TRBJ1-4, with a weak D call TRBD1 (5 bases). This CDR3 contains 12 residues. V gave up 5 bases and J gave up 7 bases, with 8 bases separating them. CDR3 loop: CASSLQGEKLFF. The CDR3 coding sequence is TGTGCCAGCAGTCTTCAGGGTGAAAAACTGTTTTTT.

With regard to this clonotype: Given a much more abundant clone one base away, this may be a read error. As the CDR3 is not closed by the conserved phenylalanine or tryptophan, this likely results from a read error. V usage is TRBV7-6 and J usage is TRBJ2-2; 9 bases map to TRBD2. The CDR3 is made up of 15 amino acids. Germline lookup yields CDR1 SGHVS and CDR2 FNYEAQ. The V segment lost 10 bases and the J segment 1 base; nucleotides outside the gene matches: 7. Here the CDR3 reads CATHGLARNTGELFS. The DNA of the CDR3 is TGTGCCACCCATGGACTAGCGAGGAACACCGGGGAGCTGTTTTCT.

This clonotype showed up many times. V usage is TRBV20-1 and J usage is TRBJ1-5; unclear D gene. Trimming stripped 1 base from V and 0 bases from J, with 4 bases between. Germline V gives CDR1 DFQATT, CDR2 SNEGSKA (reference sequence). The CDR3 extends over 13 amino acids. This CDR3 reads CSARGDSNQPQHF. The CDR3 DNA sequence: TGCAGTGCTAGAGGTGATAGCAATCAGCCCCAGCATTTT.

This clonotype has a count of ten or more. The chain recombines TRBV6-1 with TRBJ2-3; 10 nucleotides agree with TRBD2. Germline CDR1 and CDR2: MNHNS and SASEGT. The CDR3 is 16 amino acids. The J segment lost 4 bases and the V segment lost 6 bases, leaving 10 bases of the junction unmatched. CDR3 residues: CASRERGGTSPDTQYF. The DNA for the CDR3 is TGTGCCAGCAGGGAGCGGGGGGGAACTTCCCCAGATACGCAGTATTTT.

This clonotype was seen many times. The genes are TRBV9 and TRBJ1-1; 8 nucleotides agree with TRBD1. V lost 3 bases, J lost 3 bases, and 7 bases stayed unmatched. This CDR3 has 15 amino acids. Germline V lookup: CDR1 SGDLS, CDR2 YYNGEE. The CDR3 DNA reads as TGTGCCAGCAGCGCTAATCAGGGGGCCGACACTGAAGCTTTCTTT. Residues: CASSANQGADTEAFF.

The sample holds many counts of this clonotype. The J gene is TRBJ2-3, the V gene TRBV28; D possibly corresponds to TRBD1 (6 bases). This CDR3 is 15 amino acids long. Germline CDR1 MDHEN, CDR2 SYDVKM. Trimming took 4 bases from V and 1 from J, leaving 12 bases between them. The CDR3 spells CASSSTGSGTDTQYF. Written as DNA, the CDR3 is TGTGCCAGCAGTTCCACAGGGTCAGGCACAGATACGCAGTATTTT.

The rearrangement joins TRBV7-2 to TRBJ2-7, with 9 bases lining up with TRBD2. This CDR3 region has 15 residues. Per the germline V gene, CDR1 is SGHTA and CDR2 is FQGNSA. V shed 2 bases and J 0 bases; nucleotides not matched to a gene: 2. CDR3 loop: CASSLLAGTSYEQYF. The CDR3 DNA follows: TGTGCCAGCAGCTTACTAGCGGGGACCTCCTACGAGCAGTACTTC. Full variable domain (remainder filled in from reference TRBV7-2 and TRBJ2-7): GAGVSQSPSNKVTEKGKDVELRCDPISGHTALYWYRQSLGQGLEFLIYFQGNSAPDKSGLPSDRFSAERTGGSVSTLTIQRTQQEDSAVYLCASSLLAGTSYEQYFGPGTRLTVT.

V usage is TRBV7-2 and J usage is TRBJ1-5; tentative D call: TRBD1 (6 bases). Germline lookup yields CDR1 SGHTA and CDR2 FQGNSA. V shed 5 bases and J shed 1 base, with 15 bases lying between them. CDR3 length: 16 amino acids. The CDR3 DNA reads as TGTGCCAGCAGCACACAGGGACTGGGGAGCAATCAGCCCCAGCATTTT. Translated, it gives CASSTQGLGSNQPQHF. Full variable domain (outside the CDR3, taken from reference TRBV7-2 and TRBJ1-5): GAGVSQSPSNKVTEKGKDVELRCDPISGHTALYWYRQSLGQGLEFLIYFQGNSAPDKSGLPSDRFSAERTGGSVSTLTIQRTQQEDSAVYLCASSTQGLGSNQPQHFGDGTRLSIL.

This clonotype was picked up many times. J is TRBJ2-5 and V is TRBV12-3 or TRBV12-4, with a weak D call TRBD2 (6 bases). The CDR3 is 15 residues long. V was shortened by 6 bases and J by 5 bases, with 19 bases between the two germline ends. CDR3 nucleotides: TGTGCCAGCAGATCTACAGGAACTGGGGGGGAGACCCAGTACTTC. This codes for CASRSTGTGGETQYF.

This clonotype was recorded a few times. The chain uses TRBV6-1 and TRBJ1-2; D not resolved. Germline CDR1 is MNHNS and CDR2 is SASEGT. V was cut by 6 bases and J by 3 bases, with 8 bases left in between. CDR3 length: 12 residues. CDR3 DNA sequence: TGTGCCAGCAGACAGTCGTACTATGGCTACACCTTC. It specifies CASRQSYYGYTF.

This clonotype appeared many times. The chain couples TRBV24-1 to TRBJ2-3; D might be TRBD2 (6 bases). CDR3 length: 11 amino acids. Germline assignment: CDR1 KGHDR and CDR2 SFDVKD. Deletions cut 5 bases from V and 8 bases from J, with 7 bases between. DNA of the CDR3: TGTGCCACCAGTGTCGGGGGTACGCAGTATTTT. Its protein product is CATSVGGTQYF.